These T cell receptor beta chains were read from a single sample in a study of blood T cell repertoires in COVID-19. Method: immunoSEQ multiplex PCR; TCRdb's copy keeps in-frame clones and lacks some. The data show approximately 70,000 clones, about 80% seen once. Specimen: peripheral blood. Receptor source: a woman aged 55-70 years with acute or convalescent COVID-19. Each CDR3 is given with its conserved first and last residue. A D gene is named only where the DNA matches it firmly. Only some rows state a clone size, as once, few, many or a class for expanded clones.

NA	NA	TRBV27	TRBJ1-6	CASARGGLVGTYSPLHF	TGTGCCAGCGCAAGGGGGGGCCTGGTGGGAACATATTCACCCCTCCACTTT
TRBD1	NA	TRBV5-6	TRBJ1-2	CASSSRDRGIYVYTF	TGTGCCAGCAGCAGCCGGGACAGGGGTATTTATGTCTACACCTTC
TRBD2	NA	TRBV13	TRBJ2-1	CASSLALAGGQFF	TGTGCCAGCAGCTTAGCCCTAGCGGGGGGACAGTTCTTC
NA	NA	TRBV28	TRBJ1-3	CASSGGGSGNTIYF	TGTGCCAGCAGCGGTGGTGGCTCTGGAAACACCATATATTTT
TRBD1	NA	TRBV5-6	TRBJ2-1	CASSSTGTGERGYEQFF	TGTGCCAGCAGCTCAACCGGGACAGGGGAGCGAGGATATGAGCAGTTCTTC
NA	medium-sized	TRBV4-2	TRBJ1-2	CASSQELDYYGYTF	TGTGCCAGCAGCCAAGAGCTTGACTACTATGGCTACACCTTC
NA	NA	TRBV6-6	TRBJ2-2	CASISRAGELFF	TGTGCCAGCATTAGCAGGGCCGGGGAGCTGTTTTTT
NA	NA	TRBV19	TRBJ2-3	CASSIDSSTDTQYF	TGTGCCAGTAGTATAGATTCTAGCACAGATACGCAGTATTTT
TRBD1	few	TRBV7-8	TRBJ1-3	CASNAFSTGGSGNTIYF	TGTGCCAGCAACGCCTTCTCGACAGGGGGCTCTGGAAACACCATATATTTT
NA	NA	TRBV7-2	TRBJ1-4	CASSARPGANEKLFF	TGTGCCAGCAGCGCACGGCCAGGGGCTAATGAAAAACTGTTTTTT
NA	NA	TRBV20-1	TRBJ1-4	CSASQQRGEKLFF	TGCAGTGCTAGTCAGCAGCGAGGCGAAAAACTGTTTTTT
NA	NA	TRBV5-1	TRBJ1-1	CASSLDAGYTEAFF	TGCGCCAGCAGCTTGGATGCAGGGTACACTGAAGCTTTCTTT
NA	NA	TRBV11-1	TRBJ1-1	CASSPGQTEAFF	TGTGCCAGCAGCCCAGGGCAGACTGAAGCTTTCTTT
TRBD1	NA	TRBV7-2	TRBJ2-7	CASSLGQGAFNEQYF	TGTGCCAGCAGCTTAGGACAGGGGGCGTTTAACGAGCAGTACTTC
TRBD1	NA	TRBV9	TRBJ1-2	CASSLDRGGYTF	TGTGCCAGCAGCCTAGACAGGGGCGGCTACACCTTC
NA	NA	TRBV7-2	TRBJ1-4	CASSPPAGRNEKLFF	TGTGCCAGCAGCCCCCCTGCAGGGAGGAATGAAAAACTGTTTTTT
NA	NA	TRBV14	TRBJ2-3	CASSQDISNLKDTQYF	TGTGCCAGCAGCCAAGATATCTCGAACTTAAAGGATACGCAGTATTTT
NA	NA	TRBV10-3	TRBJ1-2	CAISESEGGGYTF	TGTGCCATCAGTGAGTCTGAGGGAGGCGGCTACACCTTC
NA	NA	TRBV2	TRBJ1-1	CASRSGTHTEAFF	TGTGCCAGCAGATCCGGGACTCACACTGAAGCTTTCTTT
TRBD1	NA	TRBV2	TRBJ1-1	CASSDDRGRGSEAFF	TGTGCCAGCAGTGATGACAGGGGAAGAGGCTCTGAAGCTTTCTTT
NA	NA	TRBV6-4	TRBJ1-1	CASGFTLTASNTEAFF	TGTGCCAGCGGTTTCACTTTGACAGCGTCGAACACTGAAGCTTTCTTT